This T cell receptor beta chain was sequenced in a study of identical twins. Overall study results and limits: Conclusions came from cross-sectional statistical analysis, not from following the same donors.

One entry per CDR3 protein, called by TCRdb with MiXCR from the 5' RACE reads. The table includes about 200,000 distinct CDR3 sequences, 6% to 7% detected once. Healthy Caucasians were all of the donors. There are a few counts of this clonotype. Its antigen is still unknown. The germline V and J ends were trimmed by 1 base and 1 base, with 18 bases remaining between them. CDR1 is SGHNT and CDR2 is YYREEE in the germline V gene (reference sequence). The CDR3 spans 19 residues. The same specimen was also included in a second study, on T cells expressing NK-cell markers. That paper adds: More than 5 donors had dominant NKG2C+ clonotypes that comprised about 1.0-7.5% of their CD8+ T cells.

This chain uses TRBV5-4 with TRBJ2-6; the D is unclear. The specimen sequenced was CD8+ T cells sorted from blood. The TCR comes from a woman aged 18 to 35 in good health. In DNA, the CDR3 is TGTGCCAGCAGCTTGACCGGTGACGTTACTTTTTCTGGGGCCAACGTCCTGACTTTC. Translating gives CASSLTGDVTFSGANVLTF.